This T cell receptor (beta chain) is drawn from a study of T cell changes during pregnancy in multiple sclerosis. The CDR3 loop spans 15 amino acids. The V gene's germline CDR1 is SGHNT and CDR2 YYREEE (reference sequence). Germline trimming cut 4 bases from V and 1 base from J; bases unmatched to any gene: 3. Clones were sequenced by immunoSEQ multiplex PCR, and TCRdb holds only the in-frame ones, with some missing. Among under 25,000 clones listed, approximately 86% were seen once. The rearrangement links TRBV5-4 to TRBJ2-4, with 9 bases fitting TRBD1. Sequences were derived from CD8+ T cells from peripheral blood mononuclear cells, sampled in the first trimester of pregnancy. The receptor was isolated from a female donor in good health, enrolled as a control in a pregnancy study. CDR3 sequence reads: CASSPGQGAKNIQYF. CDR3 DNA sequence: TGTGCCAGCAGCCCGGGACAGGGCGCCAAAAACATTCAGTACTTC.